The T cell receptor (beta chain) described here comes from a study of early T cells in non-severe SARS-CoV-2 infection. The CDR3 loop spans 12 amino acids. The germline V gene has CDR1 SEHNR and CDR2 FQNEAQ (reference sequence). V was shortened by 2 bases and J by 4 bases, with 5 bases between the two germline ends. TCRdb passed the 5' RACE reads through MiXCR, listing each CDR3 protein once. This table has tens of thousands of distinct CDR3 sequences, around 9% appearing once. The sequence was collected from an adult who was a healthcare worker with PCR-confirmed SARS-CoV-2 infection or an uninfected control (not recorded which). The specimen was whole blood. The rearrangement links TRBV7-9 to TRBJ1-1; D remains unclear. The DNA for the CDR3 is TGTGCCAGCAGCTTACGAGGCACTGAAGCTTTCTTT. This codes for CASSLRGTEAFF.